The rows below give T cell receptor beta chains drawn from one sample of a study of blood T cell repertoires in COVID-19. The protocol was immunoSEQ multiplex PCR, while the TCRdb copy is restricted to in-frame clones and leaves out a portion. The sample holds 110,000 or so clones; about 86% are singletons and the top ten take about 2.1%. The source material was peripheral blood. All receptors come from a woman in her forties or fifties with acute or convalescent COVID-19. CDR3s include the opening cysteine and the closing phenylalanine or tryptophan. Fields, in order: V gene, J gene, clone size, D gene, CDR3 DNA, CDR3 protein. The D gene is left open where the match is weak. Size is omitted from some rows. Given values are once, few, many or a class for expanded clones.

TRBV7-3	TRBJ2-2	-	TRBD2	TGTGCCAGCAGCTGGAGCGGGGGCACCGGGGAGCTGTTTTTT	CASSWSGGTGELFF
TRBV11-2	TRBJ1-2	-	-	TGTGCCAGCAGCTTAGCTGTCCTTCATGGCTACACCTTC	CASSLAVLHGYTF
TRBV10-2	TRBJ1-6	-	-	TGCGCCAGCAGTGAGGGGGGGAGCTCCTATAATTCACCCCTCCACTTT	CASSEGGSSYNSPLHF
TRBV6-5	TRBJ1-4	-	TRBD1	TGTGCCAGCAGTCCCGACAGGGGGCCAGAAGAAAAACTGTTTTTT	CASSPDRGPEEKLFF
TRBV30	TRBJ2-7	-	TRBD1	TGTGCCTGGAGTCGGGGACAGGCCTCCTACGAGCAGTACTTC	CAWSRGQASYEQYF
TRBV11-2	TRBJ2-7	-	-	TGTGCCAGCACCCTTAGGATAGGCCCTAGGGAGCAGTACTTC	CASTLRIGPREQYF
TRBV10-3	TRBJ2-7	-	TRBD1	TGTGCCAGTGGACAGGGGGACTCCTACGAGCAGTACTTC	CASGQGDSYEQYF
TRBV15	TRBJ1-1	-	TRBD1	TGTGCCACCAGCAGAGATTGGGGGGCGGAGGGGGCCTTCATGGACACTGAAGCTTTCTTT	CATSRDWGAEGAFMDTEAFF
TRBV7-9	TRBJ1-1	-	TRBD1	TGTGCCAGCAGCTTTTGGTCAGGGGGGAGCACTGAAGCTTTCTTT	CASSFWSGGSTEAFF
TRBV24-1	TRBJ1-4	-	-	TGTGCCACCAGTGATCCGGGGGGGCGCGATGAAAAACTGTTTTTT	CATSDPGGRDEKLFF
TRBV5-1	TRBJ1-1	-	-	TGCGCCAGCAGCTTGGAGGGGACTGAAGCTTTCTTT	CASSLEGTEAFF
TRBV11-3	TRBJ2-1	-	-	TGTGCCAGCAGCTTAGTTCGTTTCCGGGACTTGTTCTCCTACAATGAGCAGTTCTTC	CASSLVRFRDLFSYNEQFF
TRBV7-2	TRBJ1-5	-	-	TGTGCCAGCAGCCAAAATAGCGCAGGGGTACAGCCCCAGCATTTT	CASSQNSAGVQPQHF
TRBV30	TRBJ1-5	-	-	TGTGCCTGGAGTACGGGGGTTAGCAATCAGCCCCAGCATTTT	CAWSTGVSNQPQHF
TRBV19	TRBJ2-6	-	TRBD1	TGTGCCAGTAGCACAGGGGGAACTGGGGCCAACGTCCTGACTTTC	CASSTGGTGANVLTF
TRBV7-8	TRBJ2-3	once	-	TGTGCCAGCAGCCCCTCTAGCACAGATACGCAGTATTTT	CASSPSSTDTQYF
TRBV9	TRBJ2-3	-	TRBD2	TGTGCCAGCAGCGACCGCCTGGCGGGAGCGGATACGCAGTATTTT	CASSDRLAGADTQYF
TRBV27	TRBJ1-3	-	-	TGTGCCAGCAGTTTGGGGGGCTCTGGAAACACCATATATTTT	CASSLGGSGNTIYF
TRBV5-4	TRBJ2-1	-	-	TGTGCCAGCAGCCCCTGGGAGGCGGGTGAGCAGTTCTTC	CASSPWEAGEQFF
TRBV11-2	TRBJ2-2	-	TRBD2	TGTGCCAGCAGCTCCACGAGGCTAGCGGGAGTATCAAGGGAGCTGTTTTTT	CASSSTRLAGVSRELFF
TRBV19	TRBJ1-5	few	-	TGTGCCAGTAGAGGCCTCGGGGTGGGGATTAGCAATCAGCCCCAGCATTTT	CASRGLGVGISNQPQHF
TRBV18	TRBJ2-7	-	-	TGTGCCAGCTCACCCTCGGGTGGGTCCTACGAGCAGTACTTC	CASSPSGGSYEQYF
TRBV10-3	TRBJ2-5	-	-	TGTGCCATCAGTGAGGGGGGCTGGTACCAAGAGACCCAGTACTTC	CAISEGGWYQETQYF
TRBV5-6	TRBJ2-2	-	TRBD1	TGTGCCAGCAGCCAGGACAGGGGCGGAATCACCGGGGAGCTGTTTTTT	CASSQDRGGITGELFF
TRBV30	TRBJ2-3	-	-	TGTGCCTGGTTAGCGGGCACAGATACGCAGTATTTT	CAWLAGTDTQYF
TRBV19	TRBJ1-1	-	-	TGTGCCAGTAGAACAGGGATTACTGAAGCTTTCTTT	CASRTGITEAFF
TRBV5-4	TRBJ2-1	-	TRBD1	TGTGCCAGCAGCTTTAGCATTGACAGGGGGAGAAATGAGCAGTTCTTC	CASSFSIDRGRNEQFF
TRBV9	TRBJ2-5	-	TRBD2	TGTGCCAGCAGCCCCCGGCTAGCGGGGGAAGAGACCCAGTACTTC	CASSPRLAGEETQYF
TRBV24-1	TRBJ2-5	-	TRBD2	TGTGCCACCAGTGATTTGACGGGGGGGATGGAGACCCAGTACTTC	CATSDLTGGMETQYF
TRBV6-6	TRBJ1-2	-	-	TGTGCCAGCAATAAGGGAGAGGAGGGCTACACCTTC	CASNKGEEGYTF
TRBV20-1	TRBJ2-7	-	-	TGCAGTGCCACGGGTGGATTCGAGCAGTACTTC	CSATGGFEQYF
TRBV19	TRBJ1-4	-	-	TGTGCCAGTTCCCGGGGGGTAGCTAATGAAAAACTGTTTTTT	CASSRGVANEKLFF
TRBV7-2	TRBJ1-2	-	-	TGTGCCAGCAGCTCGCAGGGCTATGGCTACACCTTC	CASSSQGYGYTF
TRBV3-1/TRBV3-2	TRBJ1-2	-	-	TGTGCCAGCAGCCAAGTGATTCGGAGTAACTATGGCTACACCTTC	CASSQVIRSNYGYTF
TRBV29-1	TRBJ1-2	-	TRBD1	TGCAGCGTTGAGTTAAGGGGGGACAGCCTCACGGGGTATGGCTACACCTTC	CSVELRGDSLTGYGYTF
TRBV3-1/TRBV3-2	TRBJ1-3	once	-	TGTGCCAGCAGCCAAGGCGTCGTCTCTGGAAACACCATATATTTT	CASSQGVVSGNTIYF
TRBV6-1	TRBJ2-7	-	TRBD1	TGTGCCAGCAGTGACGGGACAGGGGTTCGGAGTAGCGAGCAGTACTTC	CASSDGTGVRSSEQYF
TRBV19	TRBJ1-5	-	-	TGTGCCAGTAGTATAGCAAGGAGTTTGAGTCAGCCCCAGCATTTT	CASSIARSLSQPQHF
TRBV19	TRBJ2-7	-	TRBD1	TGTGCCAGCTCCACCGGGACAGGGCCGTACGAGCAGTACTTC	CASSTGTGPYEQYF
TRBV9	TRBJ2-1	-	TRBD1	TGTGCCAGCAGCGTACAGGGGGCCTGGAATGAGCAGTTCTTC	CASSVQGAWNEQFF
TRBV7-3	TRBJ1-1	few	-	TGTGCCAGCCCCCTGACAGAACGAAGGGGAACTGAAGCTTTCTTT	CASPLTERRGTEAFF
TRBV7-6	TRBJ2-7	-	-	TGTGCCAGCAGCTCCTTAGAGAGCCCCATCTCCTACGAGCAGTACTTC	CASSSLESPISYEQYF
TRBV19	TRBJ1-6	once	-	TGTGCCAGTAGTATATCCGTGGAGGATTCACCCCTCCACTTT	CASSISVEDSPLHF
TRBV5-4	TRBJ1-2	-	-	TGTGCCAGCAGCCTGGCTGGCTCGGGAACTAGGAATGGCTACACCTTC	CASSLAGSGTRNGYTF
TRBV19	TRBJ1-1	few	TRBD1	TGTGCCAGTAGGGACAGGGATACTGAAGCTTTCTTT	CASRDRDTEAFF
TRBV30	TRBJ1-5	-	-	TGTGCCTGGAGTGGGACAACTGCGAATCAGCCCCAGCATTTT	CAWSGTTANQPQHF
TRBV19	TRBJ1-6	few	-	TGTGCCAGTAGTATCAGACAGGTTTTGGATTCACCCCTCCACTTT	CASSIRQVLDSPLHF
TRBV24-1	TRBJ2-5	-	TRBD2	TGTGCCACCAGTGACTCCGGGACTAGTGGGGAGACCCAGTACTTC	CATSDSGTSGETQYF
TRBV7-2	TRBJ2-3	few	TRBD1	TGTGCCAGCAGCAGGGACAGGGGTTATGTAGATACGCAGTATTTT	CASSRDRGYVDTQYF
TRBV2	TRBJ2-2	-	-	TGTGCCAGCAGTGAAACGGGTTACACGCACGGGGAGCTGTTTTTT	CASSETGYTHGELFF
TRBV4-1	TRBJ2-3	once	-	TGCGCCAGCAGGGGGAGCGTGACCACAGATACGCAGTATTTT	CASRGSVTTDTQYF
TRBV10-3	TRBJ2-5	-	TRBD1	TGTGCCATCAGTGGATCCACCGACAGGGGGCGAGAGACCCAGTACTTC	CAISGSTDRGRETQYF
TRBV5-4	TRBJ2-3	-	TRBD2	TGTGCCAGCAGCTTTTCCAGCGGGGGCACAGATACGCAGTATTTT	CASSFSSGGTDTQYF
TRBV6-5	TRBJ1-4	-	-	TGTGCCAGCAGTTACTCGCCTGGGCAGGGAGGAGAAAAACTGTTTTTT	CASSYSPGQGGEKLFF
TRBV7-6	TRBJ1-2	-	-	TGTGCCAGCAGCGGAGGGGACTCCAGCAACTATGGCTACACCTTC	CASSGGDSSNYGYTF
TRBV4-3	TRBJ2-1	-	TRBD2	TGCGCCAGCAGTCCTCGGCTAGCGGGAGGAGGCAATGAGCAGTTCTTC	CASSPRLAGGGNEQFF
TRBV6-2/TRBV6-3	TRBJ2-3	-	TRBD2	TGTGCCAGCAGTTACCCAAGCGGGAGGCCCCGCACAGATACGCAGTATTTT	CASSYPSGRPRTDTQYF
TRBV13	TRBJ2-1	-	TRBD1	TGTGCCAGCAGCGCCCAGGGGACAGGGTATCCCAATGAGCAGTTCTTC	CASSAQGTGYPNEQFF
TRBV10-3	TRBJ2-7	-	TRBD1	TGTGCCATCAGGGGACAGGGGGCGTGTGGCGAGCAGTACTTC	CAIRGQGACGEQYF
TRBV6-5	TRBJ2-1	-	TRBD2	TGTGCCAGCAGAGGACTAGCTCTCTACAATGAGCAGTTCTTC	CASRGLALYNEQFF